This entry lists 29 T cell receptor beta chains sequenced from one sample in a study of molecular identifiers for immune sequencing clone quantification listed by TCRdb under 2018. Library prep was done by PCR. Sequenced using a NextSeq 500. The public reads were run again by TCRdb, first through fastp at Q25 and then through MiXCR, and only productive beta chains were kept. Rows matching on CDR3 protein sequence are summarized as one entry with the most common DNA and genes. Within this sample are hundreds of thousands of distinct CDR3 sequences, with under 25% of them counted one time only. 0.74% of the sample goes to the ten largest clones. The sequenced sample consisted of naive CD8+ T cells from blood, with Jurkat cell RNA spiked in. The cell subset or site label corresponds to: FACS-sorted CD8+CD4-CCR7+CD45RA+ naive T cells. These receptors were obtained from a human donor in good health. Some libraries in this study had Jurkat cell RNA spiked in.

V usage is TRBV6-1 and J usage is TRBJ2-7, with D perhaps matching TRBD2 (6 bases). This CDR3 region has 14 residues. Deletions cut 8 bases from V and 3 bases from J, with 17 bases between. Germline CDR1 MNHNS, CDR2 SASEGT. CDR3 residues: CASRFWTGDYEQYF. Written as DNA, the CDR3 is TGTGCCAGCCGATTCTGGACGGGGGACTACGAGCAGTACTTC.

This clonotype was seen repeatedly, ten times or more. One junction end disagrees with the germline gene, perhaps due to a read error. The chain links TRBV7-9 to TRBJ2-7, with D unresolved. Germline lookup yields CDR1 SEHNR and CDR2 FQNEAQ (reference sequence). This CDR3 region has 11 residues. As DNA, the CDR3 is TGTGCCAGCAGTTTAGTGCACGAGCAGTACTTC. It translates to CASSLVHEQYF.

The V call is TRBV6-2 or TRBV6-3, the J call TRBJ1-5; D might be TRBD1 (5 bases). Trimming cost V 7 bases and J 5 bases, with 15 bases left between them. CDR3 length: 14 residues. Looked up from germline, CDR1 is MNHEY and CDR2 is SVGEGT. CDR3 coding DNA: TGTGCCAGCACCCCCCCGCCAGGGTATCAGCCCCAGCATTTT. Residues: CASTPPPGYQPQHF.

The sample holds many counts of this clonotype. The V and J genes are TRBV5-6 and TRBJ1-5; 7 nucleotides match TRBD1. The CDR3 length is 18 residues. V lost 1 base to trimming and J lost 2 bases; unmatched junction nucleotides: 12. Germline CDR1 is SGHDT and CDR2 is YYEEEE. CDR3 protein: CASSLSFGFTGGNQPQHF. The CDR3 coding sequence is TGTGCCAGCAGCTTGAGCTTCGGCTTCACAGGGGGCAATCAGCCCCAGCATTTT.

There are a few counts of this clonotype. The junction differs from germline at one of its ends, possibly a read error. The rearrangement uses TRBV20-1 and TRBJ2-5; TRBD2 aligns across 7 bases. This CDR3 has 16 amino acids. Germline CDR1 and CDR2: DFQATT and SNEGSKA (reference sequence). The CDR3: CSASQRDHLYQEAQYF. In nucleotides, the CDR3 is TGCAGTGCTAGTCAGCGGGATCACCTGTACCAAGAGGCCCAGTACTTC.

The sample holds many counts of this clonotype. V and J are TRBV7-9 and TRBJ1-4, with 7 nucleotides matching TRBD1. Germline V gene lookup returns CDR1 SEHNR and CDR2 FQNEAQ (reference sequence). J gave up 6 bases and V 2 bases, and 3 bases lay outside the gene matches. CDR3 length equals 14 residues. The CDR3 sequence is CASSLSTGDEKLFF. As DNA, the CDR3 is TGTGCCAGCAGCTTAAGTACAGGGGATGAAAAACTGTTTTTT. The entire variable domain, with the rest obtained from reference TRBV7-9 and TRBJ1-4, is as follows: DTGVSQNPRHKITKRGQNVTFRCDPISEHNRLYWYRQTLGQGPEFLTYFQNEAQLEKSRLLSDRFSAERPKGSFSTLEIQRTEQGDSAMYLCASSLSTGDEKLFFGSGTQLSVL.

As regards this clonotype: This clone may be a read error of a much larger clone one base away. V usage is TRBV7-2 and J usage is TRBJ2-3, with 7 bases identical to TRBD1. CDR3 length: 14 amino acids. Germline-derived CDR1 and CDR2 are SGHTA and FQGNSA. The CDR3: CAGSFSGGEDTQYF. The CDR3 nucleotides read TGTGCCGGCAGCTTTTCAGGGGGAGAAGATACGCAGTATTTT.

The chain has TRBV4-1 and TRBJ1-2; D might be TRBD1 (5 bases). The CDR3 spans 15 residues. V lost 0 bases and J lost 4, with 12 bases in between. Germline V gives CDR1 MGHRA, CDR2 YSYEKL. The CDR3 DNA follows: TGCGCCAGCAGCCAAGACAGGGATCAGGGCTATGGCTACACCTTC. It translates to CASSQDRDQGYGYTF.

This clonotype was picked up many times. In DNA form, the CDR3 reads TGTGCCAGCAGCCCGAGCCCCGGGACTAGCGGGAGAATGTTCGAGGAGCAGTACTTC. It encodes CASSPSPGTSGRMFEEQYF. The V call is TRBV21-1, the J call TRBJ2-7; no check of the table's D call, TRBD2, against the DNA was made. TRBV21-1 is a pseudogene locus. The CDR3 runs 19 residues.

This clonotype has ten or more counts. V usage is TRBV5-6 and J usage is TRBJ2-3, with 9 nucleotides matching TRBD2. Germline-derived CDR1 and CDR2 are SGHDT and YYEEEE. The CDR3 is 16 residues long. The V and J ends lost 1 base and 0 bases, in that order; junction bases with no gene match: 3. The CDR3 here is CASSLSLAGSTDTQYF. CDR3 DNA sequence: TGTGCCAGCAGCTTGAGTCTAGCGGGGAGCACAGATACGCAGTATTTT. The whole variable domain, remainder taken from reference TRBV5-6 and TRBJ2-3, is DAGVTQSPTHLIKTRGQQVTLRCSPKSGHDTVSWYQQALGQGPQFIFQYYEEEERQRGNFPDRFSGHQFPNYSSELNVNALLLGDSALYLCASSLSLAGSTDTQYFGPGTRLTVL.

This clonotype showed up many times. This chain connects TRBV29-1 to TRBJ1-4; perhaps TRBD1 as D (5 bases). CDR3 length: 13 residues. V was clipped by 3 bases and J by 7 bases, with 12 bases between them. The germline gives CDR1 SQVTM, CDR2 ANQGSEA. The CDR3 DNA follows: TGCAGCGTTGAGCAAGGGGCGAGTGAAAAACTGTTTTTT. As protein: CSVEQGASEKLFF.

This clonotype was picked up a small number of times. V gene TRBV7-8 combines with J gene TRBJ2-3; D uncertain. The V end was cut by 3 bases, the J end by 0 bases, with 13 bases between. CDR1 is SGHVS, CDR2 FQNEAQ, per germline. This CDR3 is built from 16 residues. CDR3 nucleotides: TGTGCCAGCAGCTTTTGGTCGGAAACTAGCACAGATACGCAGTATTTT. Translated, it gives CASSFWSETSTDTQYF.

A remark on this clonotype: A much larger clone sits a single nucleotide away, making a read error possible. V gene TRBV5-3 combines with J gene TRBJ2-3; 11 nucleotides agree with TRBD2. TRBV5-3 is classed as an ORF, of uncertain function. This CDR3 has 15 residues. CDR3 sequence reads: CASSLLAGATDTQSF. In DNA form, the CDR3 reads TGTGCCAGCAGCCTACTAGCGGGGGCCACAGATACGCAGTCTTTT.

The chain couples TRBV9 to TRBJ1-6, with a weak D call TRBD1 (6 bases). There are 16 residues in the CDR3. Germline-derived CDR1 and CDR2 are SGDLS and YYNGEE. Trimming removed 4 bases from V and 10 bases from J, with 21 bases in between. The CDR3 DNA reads TGTGCCAGCAGCCCTAGTTCGACAGGAGTTGGATCACCCCTCCACTTT. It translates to CASSPSSTGVGSPLHF.

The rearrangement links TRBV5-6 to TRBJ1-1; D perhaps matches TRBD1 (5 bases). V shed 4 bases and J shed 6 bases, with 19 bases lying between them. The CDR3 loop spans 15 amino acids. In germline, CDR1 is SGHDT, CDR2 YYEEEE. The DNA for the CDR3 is TGTGCCAGCAGCCAATCCATCGGGGCCGGGCCTGAAGCTTTCTTT. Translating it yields CASSQSIGAGPEAFF.

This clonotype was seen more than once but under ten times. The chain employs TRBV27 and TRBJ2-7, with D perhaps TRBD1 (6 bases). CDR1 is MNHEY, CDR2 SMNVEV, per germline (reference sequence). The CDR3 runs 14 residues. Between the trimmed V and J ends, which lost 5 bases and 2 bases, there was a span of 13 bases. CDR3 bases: TGTGCCAGCAGTATCTACACAGGGCCCTACGAGCAGTACTTC. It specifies CASSIYTGPYEQYF.

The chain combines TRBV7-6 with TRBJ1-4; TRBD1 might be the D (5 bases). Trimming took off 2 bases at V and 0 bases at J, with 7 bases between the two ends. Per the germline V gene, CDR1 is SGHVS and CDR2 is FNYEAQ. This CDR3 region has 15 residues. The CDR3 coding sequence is TGTGCCAGCAGCTTAACAGGATCAACTAATGAAAAACTGTTTTTT. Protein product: CASSLTGSTNEKLFF.

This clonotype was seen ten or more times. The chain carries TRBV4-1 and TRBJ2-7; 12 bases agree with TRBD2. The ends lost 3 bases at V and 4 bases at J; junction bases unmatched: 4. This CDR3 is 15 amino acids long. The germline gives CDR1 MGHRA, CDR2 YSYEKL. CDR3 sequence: CASSHLTSGGYEQYF. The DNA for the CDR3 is TGCGCCAGCAGCCACCTGACTAGCGGGGGATACGAGCAGTACTTC.

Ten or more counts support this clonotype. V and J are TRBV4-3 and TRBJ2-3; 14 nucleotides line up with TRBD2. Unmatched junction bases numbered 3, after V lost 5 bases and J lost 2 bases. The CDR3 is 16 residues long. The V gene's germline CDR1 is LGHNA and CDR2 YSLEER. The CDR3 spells CASSEGLAGATDTQYF. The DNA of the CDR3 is TGCGCCAGCAGCGAGGGACTAGCGGGGGCCACAGATACGCAGTATTTT.

In nucleotides, the CDR3 is TGTGCCAGCAGTGTCTCGCGTGGGGATCAGCCCCAGCATTTT. Translation gives CASSVSRGDQPQHF. The chain joins TRBV28 to TRBJ1-5; D uncertain. Trimming shortened V by 5 bases and J by 5 bases, and 13 bases separated the two germline ends. The CDR3 sequence is 14 residues long. Germline values: CDR1 MDHEN, CDR2 SYDVKM.

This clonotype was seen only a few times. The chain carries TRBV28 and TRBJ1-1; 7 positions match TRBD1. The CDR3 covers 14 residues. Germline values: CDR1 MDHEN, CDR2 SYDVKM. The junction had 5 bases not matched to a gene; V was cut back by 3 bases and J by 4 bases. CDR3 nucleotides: TGTGCCAGCAGTTTGGTTAGGGGGCGCACTGAAGCTTTCTTT. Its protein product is CASSLVRGRTEAFF.

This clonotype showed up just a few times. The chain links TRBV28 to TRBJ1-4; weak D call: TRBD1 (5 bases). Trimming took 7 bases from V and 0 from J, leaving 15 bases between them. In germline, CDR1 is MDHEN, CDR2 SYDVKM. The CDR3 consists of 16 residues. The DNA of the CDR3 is TGTGCCAGCAATCCAACAGGTTTTGCAACTAATGAAAAACTGTTTTTT. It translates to CASNPTGFATNEKLFF.

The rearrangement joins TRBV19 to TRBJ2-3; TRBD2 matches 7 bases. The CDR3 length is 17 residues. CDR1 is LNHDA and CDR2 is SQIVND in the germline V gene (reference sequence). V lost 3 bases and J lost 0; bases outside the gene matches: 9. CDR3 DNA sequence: TGTGCCAGTAGTATTATCAGGAGGGAGGGGAGCACAGATACGCAGTATTTT. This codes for CASSIIRREGSTDTQYF.

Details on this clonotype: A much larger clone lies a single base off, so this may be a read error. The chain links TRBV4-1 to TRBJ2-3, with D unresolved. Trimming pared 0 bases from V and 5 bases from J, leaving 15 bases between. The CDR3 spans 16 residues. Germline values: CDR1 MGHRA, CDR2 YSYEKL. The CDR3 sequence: CASSQDVLLGRDTQYF. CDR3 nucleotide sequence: TGCGCCAGCAGCCAAGATGTCCTATTGGGCAGAGATACGCAGTATTTT.

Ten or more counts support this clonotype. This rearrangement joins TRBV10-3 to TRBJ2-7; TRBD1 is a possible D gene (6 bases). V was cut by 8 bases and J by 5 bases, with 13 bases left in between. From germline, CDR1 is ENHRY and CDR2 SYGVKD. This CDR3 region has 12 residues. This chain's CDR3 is CAIAQGIHEQYF. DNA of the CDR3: TGTGCCATCGCCCAGGGGATCCACGAGCAGTACTTC.

The CDR3 spells CARRPPGGRAQPQHF. In DNA form, the CDR3 reads TGCGCCCGCCGCCCGCCCGGGGGACGGGCGCAGCCCCAGCATTTT. The genes are TRBV4-1 and TRBJ1-5; maybe TRBD1 (5 bases). The CDR3 consists of 15 residues. From germline, CDR1 is MGHRA and CDR2 YSYEKL. Trimming removed 11 bases at V and 7 bases at J, with 24 bases between.

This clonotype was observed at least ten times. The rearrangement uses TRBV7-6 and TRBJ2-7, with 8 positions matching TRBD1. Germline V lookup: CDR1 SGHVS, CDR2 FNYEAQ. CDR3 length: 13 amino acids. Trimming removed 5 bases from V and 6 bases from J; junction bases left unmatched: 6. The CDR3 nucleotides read TGTGCCAGCAGCCCGACAGGGGTCGGCGAGCAGTACTTC. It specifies CASSPTGVGEQYF.

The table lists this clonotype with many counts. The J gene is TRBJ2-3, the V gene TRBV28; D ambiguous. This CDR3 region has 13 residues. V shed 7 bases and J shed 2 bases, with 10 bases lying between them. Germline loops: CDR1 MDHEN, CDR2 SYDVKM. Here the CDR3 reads CASKEVPTDTQYF. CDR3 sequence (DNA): TGTGCCAGCAAAGAGGTCCCCACAGATACGCAGTATTTT.

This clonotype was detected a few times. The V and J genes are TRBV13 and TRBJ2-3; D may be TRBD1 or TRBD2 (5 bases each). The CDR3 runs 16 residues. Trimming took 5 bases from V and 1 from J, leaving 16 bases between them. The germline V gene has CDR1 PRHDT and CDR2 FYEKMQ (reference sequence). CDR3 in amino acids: CASSPASGPGTDTQYF. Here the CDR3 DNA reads TGTGCCAGCAGCCCTGCCTCGGGGCCAGGCACAGATACGCAGTATTTT.